Listed here is a single T cell receptor beta chain. Per the authors' pipeline: Scientists estimated how many nucleated cells there were by amplifying reference gene primers. The repertoire was sequenced with immunoSEQ multiplex PCR; TCRdb's copy has only in-frame clones and lacks some. Clone size and the V and J calls come from that table; the DNA yielded D and trimming. The table records more than 350,000 clones, approximately 88% of them present only once. Seattle participants joined during active infection and were tracked over time. The data stem from a study of blood T cell repertoires in COVID-19. Study at large: Collection of acute and convalescent COVID-19 samples took place in the United States, Italy and Spain. Nucleic acid was either cDNA or gDNA, and it came from T cells, B-cell-depleted T cells, or PBMCs.

The CDR3 has 14 amino acids. Trimming took 4 bases from V and 8 from J, leaving 16 bases between them. In germline, CDR1 is SGDLS, CDR2 YYNGEE. The receptor comes from a woman aged 25 to 45 with COVID-19, enrolled during active disease. The J gene is TRBJ2-4, the V gene TRBV9; no clear D gene. Sequencing used peripheral blood. The CDR3 DNA follows: TGTGCCAGCAGCTCAGCACTAACACCTGACATTCAGTACTTC. Its protein product is CASSSALTPDIQYF. The variable domain in full, completed from reference TRBV9 and TRBJ2-4, reads DSGVTQTPKHLITATGQRVTLRCSPRSGDLSVYWYQQSLDQGLQFLIQYYNGEERAKGNILERFSAQQFPDLHSELNLSSLELGDSALYFCASSSALTPDIQYFGAGTRLSVL.